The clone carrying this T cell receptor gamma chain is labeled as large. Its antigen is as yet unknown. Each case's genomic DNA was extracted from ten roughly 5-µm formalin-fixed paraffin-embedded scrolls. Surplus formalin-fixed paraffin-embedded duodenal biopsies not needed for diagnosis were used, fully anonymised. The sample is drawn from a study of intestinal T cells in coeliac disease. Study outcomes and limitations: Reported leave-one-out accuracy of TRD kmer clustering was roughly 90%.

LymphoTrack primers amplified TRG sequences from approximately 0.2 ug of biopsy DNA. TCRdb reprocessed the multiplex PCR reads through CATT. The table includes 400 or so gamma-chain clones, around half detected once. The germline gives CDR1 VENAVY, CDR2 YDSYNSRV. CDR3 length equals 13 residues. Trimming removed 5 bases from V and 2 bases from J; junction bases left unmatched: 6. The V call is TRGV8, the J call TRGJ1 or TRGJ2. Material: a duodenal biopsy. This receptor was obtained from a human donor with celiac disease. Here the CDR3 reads CATWVAHYYKKLF. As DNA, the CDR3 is TGTGCCACCTGGGTAGCCCATTATTATAAGAAACTCTTT.